The 3 T cell receptor beta chains below all came from one sample that was sequenced in a study of blood T cell repertoires in COVID-19. Clones were sequenced by immunoSEQ multiplex PCR, and TCRdb holds only the in-frame ones, with some missing. The sample consists of roughly 200,000 clones, 75% to 90% of them appearing once. The sample taken for sequencing was peripheral blood. The receptors derive from a woman aged 55-70 years with acute or convalescent COVID-19.

The chain combines TRBV6-5 with TRBJ2-1; TRBD1 agrees at 8 bases. V lost 5 bases to trimming and J lost 9 bases; unmatched junction nucleotides: 6. Germline-derived CDR1 and CDR2 are MNHEY and SVGAGI. The CDR3 runs to 13 residues. The CDR3 sequence: CASSLQGVGEQFF. The DNA for the CDR3 is TGTGCCAGCAGTCTACAGGGGGTGGGTGAGCAGTTCTTC.

The chain is built from TRBV10-3 and TRBJ2-3, with 7 bases identical to TRBD1. Germline assignment: CDR1 ENHRY and CDR2 SYGVKD. The CDR3 runs 11 residues. Losses at the gene ends were 6 bases for V and 6 bases for J; bases not matched to a gene: 0. In DNA, the CDR3 is TGTGCCATCAGGACAGGGGATACGCAGTATTTT. It codes for CAIRTGDTQYF.

The rearrangement joins TRBV28 to TRBJ1-2; maybe TRBD1 (5 bases). Germline V gene sequence: CDR1 MDHEN, CDR2 SYDVKM. Trimming pared 8 bases from V and 5 bases from J, leaving 15 bases between. The CDR3 consists of 13 residues. This CDR3 reads CASQSGDRYGYTF. CDR3 nucleotides: TGTGCCAGCCAGTCGGGGGATCGGTATGGCTACACCTTC.